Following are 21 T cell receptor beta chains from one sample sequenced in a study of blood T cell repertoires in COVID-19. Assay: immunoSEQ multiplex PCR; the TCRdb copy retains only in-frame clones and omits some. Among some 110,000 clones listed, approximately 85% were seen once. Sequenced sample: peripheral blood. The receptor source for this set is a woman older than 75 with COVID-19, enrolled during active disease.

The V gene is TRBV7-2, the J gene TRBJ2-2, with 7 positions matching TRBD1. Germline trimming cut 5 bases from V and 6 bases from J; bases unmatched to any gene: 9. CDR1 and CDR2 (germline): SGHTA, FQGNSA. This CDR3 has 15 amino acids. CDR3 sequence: CASSQPRQGAGELFF. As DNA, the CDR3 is TGTGCCAGCAGCCAACCTAGACAGGGCGCCGGGGAGCTGTTTTTT.

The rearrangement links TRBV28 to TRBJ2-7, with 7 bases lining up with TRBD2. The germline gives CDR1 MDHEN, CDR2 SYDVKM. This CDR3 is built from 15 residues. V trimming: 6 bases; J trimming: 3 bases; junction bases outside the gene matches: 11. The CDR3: CASSGAGVMSYEQYF. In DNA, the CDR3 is TGTGCCAGCAGCGGGGCGGGGGTAATGAGCTACGAGCAGTACTTC. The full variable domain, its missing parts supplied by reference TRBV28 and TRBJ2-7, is DVKVTQSSRYLVKRTGEKVFLECVQDMDHENMFWYRQDPGLGLRLIYFSYDVKMKEKGDIPEGYSVSREKKERFSLILESASTNQTSMYLCASSGAGVMSYEQYFGPGTRLTVT.

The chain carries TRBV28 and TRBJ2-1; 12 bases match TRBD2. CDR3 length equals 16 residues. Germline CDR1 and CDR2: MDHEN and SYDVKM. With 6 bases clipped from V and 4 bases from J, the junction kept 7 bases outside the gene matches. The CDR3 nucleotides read TGTGCCAGCAGCCCTACTAGCGGGAGGCTTTACAATGAGCAGTTCTTC. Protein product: CASSPTSGRLYNEQFF. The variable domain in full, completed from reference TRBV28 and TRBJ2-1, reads DVKVTQSSRYLVKRTGEKVFLECVQDMDHENMFWYRQDPGLGLRLIYFSYDVKMKEKGDIPEGYSVSREKKERFSLILESASTNQTSMYLCASSPTSGRLYNEQFFGPGTRLTVL.

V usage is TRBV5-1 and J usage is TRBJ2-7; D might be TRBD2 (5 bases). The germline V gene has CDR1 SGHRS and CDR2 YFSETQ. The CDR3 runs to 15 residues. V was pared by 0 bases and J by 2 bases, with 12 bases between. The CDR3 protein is CASSLASTNAYEQYF. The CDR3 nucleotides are TGCGCCAGCAGCTTGGCGTCGACTAATGCCTACGAGCAGTACTTC.

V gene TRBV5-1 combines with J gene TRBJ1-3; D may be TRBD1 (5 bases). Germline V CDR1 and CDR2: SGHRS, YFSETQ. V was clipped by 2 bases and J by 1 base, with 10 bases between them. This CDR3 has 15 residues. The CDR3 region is CASSLAQGSGNTIYF. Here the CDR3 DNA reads TGCGCCAGCAGCTTAGCCCAGGGATCTGGAAACACCATATATTTT.

The CDR3 spells CASSQEPGVGTNEKLFF. CDR3 in DNA: TGTGCCAGCAGCCAAGAGCCAGGGGTGGGGACTAATGAAAAACTGTTTTTT. V is TRBV3-1 (or the pseudogene TRBV3-2) and J is TRBJ1-4, with D tentatively TRBD1 (6 bases). This CDR3 is 17 amino acids long. V was clipped by 0 bases and J by 2 bases, with 13 bases between them. Germline V gene sequence: CDR1 LGHDT, CDR2 YNNKEL (reference sequence).

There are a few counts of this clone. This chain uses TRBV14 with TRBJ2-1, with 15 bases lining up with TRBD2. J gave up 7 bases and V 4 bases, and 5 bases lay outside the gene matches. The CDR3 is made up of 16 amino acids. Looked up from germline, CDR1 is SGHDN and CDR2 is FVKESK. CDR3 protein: CASSLRGTSGRNEQFF. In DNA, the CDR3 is TGTGCCAGCAGCCTCAGGGGGACTAGCGGGAGGAATGAGCAGTTCTTC.

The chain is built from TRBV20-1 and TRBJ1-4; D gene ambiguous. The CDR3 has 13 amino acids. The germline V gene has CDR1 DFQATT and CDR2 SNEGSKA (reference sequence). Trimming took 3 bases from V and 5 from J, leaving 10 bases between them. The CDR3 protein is CSASAGSNEKLFF. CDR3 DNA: TGCAGTGCTAGTGCGGGGAGCAATGAAAAACTGTTTTTT.

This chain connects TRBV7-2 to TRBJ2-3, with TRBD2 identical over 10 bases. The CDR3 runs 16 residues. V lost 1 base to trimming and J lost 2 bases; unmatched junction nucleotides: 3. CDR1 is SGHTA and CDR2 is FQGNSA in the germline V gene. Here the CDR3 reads CASSLGTSGNTDTQYF. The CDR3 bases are TGTGCCAGCAGCTTAGGTACTAGCGGGAACACAGATACGCAGTATTTT.

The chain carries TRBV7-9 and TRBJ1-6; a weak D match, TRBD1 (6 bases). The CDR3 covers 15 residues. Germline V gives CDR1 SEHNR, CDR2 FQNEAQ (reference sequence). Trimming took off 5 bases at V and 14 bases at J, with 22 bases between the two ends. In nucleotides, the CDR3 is TGTGCCAGCAGCGACTTGACCAGGGGAACTACGACCCTCCACTTT. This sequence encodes CASSDLTRGTTTLHF.

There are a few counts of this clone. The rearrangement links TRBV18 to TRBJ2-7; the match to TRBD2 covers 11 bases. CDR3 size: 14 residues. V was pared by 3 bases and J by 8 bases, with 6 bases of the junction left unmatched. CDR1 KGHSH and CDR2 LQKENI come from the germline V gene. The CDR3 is CASSPGLAGSQQYF. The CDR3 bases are TGTGCCAGCTCACCCGGACTAGCGGGCTCCCAGCAGTACTTC.

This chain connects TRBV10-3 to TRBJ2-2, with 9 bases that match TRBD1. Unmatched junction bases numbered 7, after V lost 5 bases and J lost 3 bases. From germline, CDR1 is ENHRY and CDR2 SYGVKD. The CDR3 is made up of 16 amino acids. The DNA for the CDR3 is TGTGCCATCAGTCAAATACAGGGGGCGGACACCGGGGAGCTGTTTTTT. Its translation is CAISQIQGADTGELFF.

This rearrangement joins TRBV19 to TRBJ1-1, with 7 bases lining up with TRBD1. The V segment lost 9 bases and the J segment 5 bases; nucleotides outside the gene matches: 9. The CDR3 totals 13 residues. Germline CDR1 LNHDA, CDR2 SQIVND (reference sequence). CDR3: CASRQGAWTEAFF. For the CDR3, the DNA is TGTGCCAGCCGACAGGGTGCGTGGACTGAAGCTTTCTTT.

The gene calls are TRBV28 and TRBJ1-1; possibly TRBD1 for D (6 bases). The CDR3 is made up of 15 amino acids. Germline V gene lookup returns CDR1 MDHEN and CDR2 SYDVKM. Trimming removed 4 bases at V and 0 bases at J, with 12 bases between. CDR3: CASSYPGQVNTEAFF. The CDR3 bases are TGTGCCAGCAGTTACCCGGGACAAGTGAACACTGAAGCTTTCTTT. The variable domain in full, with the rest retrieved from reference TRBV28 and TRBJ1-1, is DVKVTQSSRYLVKRTGEKVFLECVQDMDHENMFWYRQDPGLGLRLIYFSYDVKMKEKGDIPEGYSVSREKKERFSLILESASTNQTSMYLCASSYPGQVNTEAFFGQGTRLTVV.

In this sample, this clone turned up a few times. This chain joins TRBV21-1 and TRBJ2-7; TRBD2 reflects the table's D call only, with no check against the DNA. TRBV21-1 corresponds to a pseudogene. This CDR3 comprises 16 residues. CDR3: CASSKQALPFSYEQYF. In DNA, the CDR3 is TGTGCCAGCAGCAAACAAGCACTGCCGTTCTCCTACGAGCAGTACTTC.

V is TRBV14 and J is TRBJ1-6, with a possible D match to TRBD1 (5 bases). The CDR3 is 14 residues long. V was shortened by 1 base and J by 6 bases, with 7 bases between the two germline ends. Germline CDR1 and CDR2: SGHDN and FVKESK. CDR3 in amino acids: CASSQGQLNSPLHF. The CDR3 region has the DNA TGTGCCAGCAGCCAAGGACAGCTTAATTCACCCCTCCACTTT.

The CDR3 here is CASSLGLRGYGYTF. The CDR3 DNA reads TGCGCCAGCAGCTTAGGGCTGAGGGGGTATGGCTACACCTTC. J is TRBJ1-2 and V is TRBV5-1, with D possibly TRBD1 on 6 matching bases. CDR1 is SGHRS, CDR2 YFSETQ, per germline. The CDR3 consists of 14 residues. Trimming removed 2 bases from V and 5 bases from J, with 13 bases in between.

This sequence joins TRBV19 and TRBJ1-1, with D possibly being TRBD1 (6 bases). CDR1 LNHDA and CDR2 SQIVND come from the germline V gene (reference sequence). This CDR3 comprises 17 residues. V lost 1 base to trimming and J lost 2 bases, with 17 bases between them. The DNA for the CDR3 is TGTGCCAGTAGTATAGTCGAGGGGGAGACCAATAACACTGAAGCTTTCTTT. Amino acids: CASSIVEGETNNTEAFF.

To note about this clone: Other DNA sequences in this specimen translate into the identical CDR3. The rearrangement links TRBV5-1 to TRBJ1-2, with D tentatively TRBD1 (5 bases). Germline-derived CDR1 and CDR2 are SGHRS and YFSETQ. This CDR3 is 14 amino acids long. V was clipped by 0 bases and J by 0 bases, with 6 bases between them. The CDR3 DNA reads TGCGCCAGCAGCTTGGAAGGGGCTAACTATGGCTACACCTTC. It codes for CASSLEGANYGYTF.

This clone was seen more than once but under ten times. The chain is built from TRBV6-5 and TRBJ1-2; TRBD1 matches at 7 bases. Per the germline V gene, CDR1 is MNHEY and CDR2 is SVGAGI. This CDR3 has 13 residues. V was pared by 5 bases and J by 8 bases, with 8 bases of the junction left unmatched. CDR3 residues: CASSRSAGGGYTF. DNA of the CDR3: TGTGCCAGCAGTCGTTCCGCAGGGGGGGGCTACACCTTC.

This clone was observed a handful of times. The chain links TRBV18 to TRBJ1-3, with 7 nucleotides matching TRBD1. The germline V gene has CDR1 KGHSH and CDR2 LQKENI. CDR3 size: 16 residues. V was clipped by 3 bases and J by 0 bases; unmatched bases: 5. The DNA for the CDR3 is TGTGCCAGCTCACCGAAGGGACAGAGCTCTGGAAACACCATATATTTT. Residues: CASSPKGQSSGNTIYF.